Shown below are 22 T cell receptor beta chains from a single sample sequenced in a study of CD8 T cells in Susac syndrome (dated by TCRdb to about 2019). Library generation was performed with the immunoSEQ multiplex PCR assay. RNA was extracted using the RNeasy kit, and roughly 0.5 to 1 ug of the RNA was reverse transcribed with random hexamers. TCRdb reanalyzed the raw reads on its own, using fastp at Q25 for trimming and MiXCR for clone calling, and kept in-frame beta chains. Each record represents a unique CDR3 protein, reported with the most common genes and DNA among its rows. The sample yields a few hundred thousand distinct CDR3 sequences; more than 70% were counted once. The leading ten clones occupy roughly 0.11% of the sample. Specimen: CD8+ T cells from PBMCs. Source of these receptors: a human donor with multiple sclerosis.

The rearrangement joins TRBV10-3 to TRBJ2-3; D may be TRBD1 (6 bases). The CDR3 has 13 residues. From germline, CDR1 is ENHRY and CDR2 SYGVKD. The V gene lost 10 bases and the J gene lost 6 bases, with 17 bases spanning the gap. The DNA for the CDR3 is TGTGCCAGCGAGGGGGAAGGAGCGGATACGCAGTATTTT. It is translated as CASEGEGADTQYF.

This chain uses TRBV10-2 with TRBJ2-1, with TRBD2 as a possible D gene (6 bases). Trimming took 5 bases from V and 7 from J, leaving 21 bases between them. Per germline, CDR1 WSHSY and CDR2 SAAADI. The CDR3 has 16 residues. In nucleotides, the CDR3 is TGCGCCAGCAGTCCCCAAGGGACTCCCACGGGAAATGAGCAGTTCTTC. Translation gives CASSPQGTPTGNEQFF.

The gene calls are TRBV11-3 and TRBJ2-1; D is perhaps TRBD2 (5 bases). Germline CDR1 SGHNT, CDR2 YENEEA. Trimming left V 2 bases short and J 0 bases short, with 14 bases between. This CDR3 has 17 amino acids. For the CDR3, the DNA is TGTGCCAGCAGCTTACTTCCCCGGGAAGGCTCCTACAATGAGCAGTTCTTC. It specifies CASSLLPREGSYNEQFF.

This CDR3 reads CASSLEDREDEQFF. The CDR3 DNA reads as TGTGCCAGCAGCTTAGAGGACAGGGAGGATGAGCAGTTCTTC. The genes are TRBV7-6 and TRBJ2-1, with TRBD1 identical over 8 bases. The J segment lost 8 bases and the V segment lost 1 base, leaving 4 bases of the junction unmatched. In germline, CDR1 is SGHVS, CDR2 FNYEAQ. The CDR3 runs 14 residues.

This clonotype was detected a few times. The genes are TRBV6-5 and TRBJ2-7; D unclear. CDR3 length equals 14 residues. With 2 bases removed from V and 0 bases from J, the gap between germline ends came to 8 bases. Germline-derived CDR1 and CDR2 are MNHEY and SVGAGI. DNA for the CDR3: TGTGCCAGCAGTTACAGCAGTTACTCCTACGAGCAGTACTTC. Its protein product is CASSYSSYSYEQYF.

The chain has TRBV14 and TRBJ2-7; D is possibly TRBD1 (5 bases). V lost 1 base, J lost 5 bases, and 15 bases lay in between. The CDR3 has 15 amino acids. Germline-derived CDR1 and CDR2 are SGHDN and FVKESK. The CDR3 sequence: CASSQGTSGSDEQYF. The CDR3 nucleotides read TGTGCCAGCAGCCAAGGGACGTCAGGGTCCGACGAGCAGTACTTC.

This rearrangement joins TRBV20-1 to TRBJ2-2; the match to TRBD2 covers 9 bases. The CDR3 length is 15 residues. The junction had 2 bases not matched to a gene; V was cut back by 0 bases and J by 3 bases. Germline CDR1 is DFQATT and CDR2 is SNEGSKA (reference sequence). In DNA form, the CDR3 reads TGCAGTGCTAGAGAGGGACTAGCCTACACCGGGGAGCTGTTTTTT. It translates to CSAREGLAYTGELFF.

This clonotype appeared a few times. For the CDR3, the DNA is TGTGCCAGCAGTTTATCTGGGCACTACAATGAGCAGTTCTTC. Its translation: CASSLSGHYNEQFF. The chain has TRBV27 and TRBJ2-1; unclear D gene. Trimming stripped 0 bases from V and 3 bases from J, with 6 bases between. In germline, CDR1 is MNHEY, CDR2 SMNVEV (reference sequence). This CDR3 spans 14 amino acids.

The chain combines TRBV7-6 with TRBJ1-1, with D tentatively TRBD1 (6 bases). CDR1 is SGHVS, CDR2 FNYEAQ, per germline. Trimming cost V 1 base and J 6 bases, with 15 bases left between them. The CDR3 is made up of 15 amino acids. CDR3 residues: CASSLVPGARAEAFF. The DNA of the CDR3 is TGTGCCAGCAGCTTAGTACCGGGGGCAAGGGCTGAAGCTTTCTTT.

This rearrangement joins TRBV3-1 to TRBJ2-5; D ambiguous. V gave up 3 bases and J gave up 4 bases, with 3 bases separating them. The length of the CDR3 is 11 residues. CDR1 and CDR2 (germline): LGHDT, YNNKEL (reference sequence). The CDR3 sequence is CASSHSETQYF. The CDR3 nucleotides are TGTGCCAGCAGCCATTCAGAGACCCAGTACTTC.

The V gene is TRBV3-1, the J gene TRBJ2-7; 7 bases agree with TRBD1. Germline values: CDR1 LGHDT, CDR2 YNNKEL (reference sequence). This CDR3 contains 14 residues. The V gene end was trimmed by 6 bases and the J gene end by 5 bases; junction bases not matched to a gene: 10. CDR3 region: CASRPETGDDEQYF. The CDR3 nucleotides are TGTGCCAGCAGGCCGGAAACAGGGGACGACGAGCAGTACTTC.

This clonotype appeared a single time. This chain connects TRBV18 to TRBJ2-2, with 9 bases fitting TRBD1. The CDR3 runs 16 residues. Germline CDR1 is KGHSH and CDR2 is LQKENI. The V segment lost 2 bases and the J segment 3 bases; nucleotides outside the gene matches: 4. The DNA of the CDR3 is TGTGCCAGCTCACCAAACAGGGGGCCCGACACCGGGGAGCTGTTTTTT. Its translation is CASSPNRGPDTGELFF. Complete variable domain (other parts from reference TRBV18 and TRBJ2-2): NAGVMQNPRHLVRRRGQEARLRCSPMKGHSHVYWYRQLPEEGLKFMVYLQKENIIDESGMPKERFSAEFPKEGPSILRIQQVVRGDSAAYFCASSPNRGPDTGELFFGEGSRLTVL.

The V gene is TRBV13, the J gene TRBJ2-7; D uncertain. The ends were cut back, 2 bases at V and 3 bases at J, with 8 bases in the middle. The CDR3 runs to 13 residues. CDR1 is PRHDT and CDR2 is FYEKMQ in the germline V gene (reference sequence). As DNA, the CDR3 is TGTGCCAGCAGCTTAACCAGAAACTACGAGCAGTACTTC. It is translated as CASSLTRNYEQYF.

This chain joins TRBV10-3 and TRBJ2-6; no clear D gene. Germline CDR1 is ENHRY and CDR2 is SYGVKD. CDR3 length: 13 residues. With 7 bases removed from V and 2 bases from J, the gap between germline ends came to 6 bases. Written as DNA, the CDR3 is TGTGCCATCAAGCCCCCTGGGGCCAACGTCCTGACTTTC. It encodes CAIKPPGANVLTF.

The gene calls are TRBV19 and TRBJ1-1; no clear D gene. V was trimmed by 2 bases and J by 10 bases, leaving 14 bases between them. Germline values: CDR1 LNHDA, CDR2 SQIVND (reference sequence). This CDR3 is 13 amino acids long. In nucleotides, the CDR3 is TGTGCCAGTAGTATATTTGGCGGCCGGGGAGCTTTCTTT. Translating it yields CASSIFGGRGAFF.

CDR3 bases: TGCGCCAGCAGCTTGTGGGGCCCGGAGCAAGCTTTCTTT. Translated: CASSLWGPEQAFF. This chain joins TRBV5-1 and TRBJ1-1; D might be TRBD1 (5 bases). CDR1 and CDR2 (germline): SGHRS, YFSETQ. The CDR3 extends over 13 amino acids. Trimming took 1 base from V and 9 from J, leaving 13 bases between them.

The rearrangement uses TRBV19 and TRBJ2-7, with 11 positions matching TRBD2. CDR1 is LNHDA and CDR2 is SQIVND in the germline V gene (reference sequence). Trimming at V came to 5 bases and at J to 3 bases, leaving 15 bases not matched to a gene. The CDR3 sequence is 18 residues long. The CDR3 nucleotides are TGTGCCAGTAGTTACGGGACTAGCGGACCATTGTCGGACTACGAGCAGTACTTC. It yields the protein CASSYGTSGPLSDYEQYF.

The rearrangement joins TRBV6-1 to TRBJ2-3, with D unclear. V was trimmed by 7 bases and J by 2 bases, leaving 19 bases between them. The CDR3 is made up of 16 amino acids. Germline V gene data show CDR1 as MNHNS and CDR2 as SASEGT. Here the CDR3 DNA reads TGTGCCAGCACCAAAACGAACCTACAGATCACAGATACGCAGTATTTT. This translates into CASTKTNLQITDTQYF.

This chain connects TRBV5-1 to TRBJ2-1; TRBD1 matches at 12 bases. Germline values: CDR1 SGHRS, CDR2 YFSETQ. This CDR3 spans 15 amino acids. Trimming removed 3 bases from V and 8 bases from J; junction bases left unmatched: 6. The CDR3 sequence: CASSSGTGGSDEQFF. CDR3 in DNA: TGCGCCAGCAGCTCCGGGACAGGGGGCTCCGATGAGCAGTTCTTC.

Comment on this clonotype: One junction end does not reproduce the germline sequence, and a read error may be involved. This chain links TRBV2 with TRBJ2-7; 8 bases align to TRBD1. This CDR3 contains 13 residues. Germline values: CDR1 SNHLY, CDR2 FYNNEI. In DNA, the CDR3 is TGTGCCTGGGGACAGGCGAGCTCCTACGGGCAGTACTTC. Translated: CAWGQASSYGQYF.

This clonotype has only one observation. This sequence joins TRBV28 and TRBJ2-1; D may correspond to TRBD1 or TRBD2 (6 bases each). Trimming removed 6 bases at V and 7 bases at J, with 16 bases between. Germline V gives CDR1 MDHEN, CDR2 SYDVKM. The CDR3 is made up of 14 amino acids. This chain's CDR3 is CASSYLIGGNEQFF. As DNA, the CDR3 is TGTGCCAGCAGCTACCTGATAGGGGGGAATGAGCAGTTCTTC.

The chain joins TRBV10-3 to TRBJ2-1, with TRBD2 as a possible D gene (5 bases). This CDR3 region has 14 residues. Trimming stripped 3 bases from V and 7 bases from J, with 13 bases between. Germline lookup yields CDR1 ENHRY and CDR2 SYGVKD. The CDR3 is CAISDRGGVNEQFF. Here the CDR3 DNA reads TGTGCCATCAGTGACCGGGGTGGCGTAAATGAGCAGTTCTTC.